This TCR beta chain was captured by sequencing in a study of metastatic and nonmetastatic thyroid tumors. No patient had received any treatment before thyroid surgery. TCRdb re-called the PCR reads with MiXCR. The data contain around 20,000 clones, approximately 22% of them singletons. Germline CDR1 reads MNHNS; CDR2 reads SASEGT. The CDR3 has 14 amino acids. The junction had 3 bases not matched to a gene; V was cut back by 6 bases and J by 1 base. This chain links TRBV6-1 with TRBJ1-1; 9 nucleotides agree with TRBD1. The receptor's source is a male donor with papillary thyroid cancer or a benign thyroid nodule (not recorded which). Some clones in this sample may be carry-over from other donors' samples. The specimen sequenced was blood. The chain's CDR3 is CASRVGQGNTEAFF. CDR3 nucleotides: TGTGCCAGCAGAGTGGGACAGGGGAACACTGAAGCTTTCTTT.